The entry that follows covers one TCR beta chain sequence. Its antigen is as yet unknown. The treatment is: about 20 received Ad26.COV2.S at low or high dose, single or two shots; 5 received placebo; per-sample allocation not given. Specimen acquisition occurred on day 63 following the initial vaccine or placebo injection. This Boston cohort included adults aged 18-55 years. The data are from a study of Ad26.COV2.S vaccination and SARS-CoV-2 variants. Study in general: Into the muscle, Ad26.COV2.S was dosed once or twice, 56 days apart. Whole-study findings and limits: Non-spike TCR breadth was similar in vaccine and placebo recipients.

The repertoire was sequenced with immunoSEQ multiplex PCR; TCRdb's copy has only in-frame clones and lacks some. The table lists roughly 300,000 clones, 88% of them singletons. The receptor comes from a person aged 18-65 years who received the Ad26.COV2.S COVID-19 vaccine or a placebo. The sample was peripheral blood, taken in a trial of Ad26.COV2.S vaccine versus placebo.

CDR3 coding DNA: TGTGCCAGCAGTGAAGGTTACTTCGACTATGGCTACACCTTC. Translated: CASSEGYFDYGYTF. This chain joins TRBV6-1 and TRBJ1-2; D gene uncertain. This CDR3 is built from 14 residues. From germline, CDR1 is MNHNS and CDR2 SASEGT. V lost 1 base and J 3 bases, leaving 9 bases between the germline ends.